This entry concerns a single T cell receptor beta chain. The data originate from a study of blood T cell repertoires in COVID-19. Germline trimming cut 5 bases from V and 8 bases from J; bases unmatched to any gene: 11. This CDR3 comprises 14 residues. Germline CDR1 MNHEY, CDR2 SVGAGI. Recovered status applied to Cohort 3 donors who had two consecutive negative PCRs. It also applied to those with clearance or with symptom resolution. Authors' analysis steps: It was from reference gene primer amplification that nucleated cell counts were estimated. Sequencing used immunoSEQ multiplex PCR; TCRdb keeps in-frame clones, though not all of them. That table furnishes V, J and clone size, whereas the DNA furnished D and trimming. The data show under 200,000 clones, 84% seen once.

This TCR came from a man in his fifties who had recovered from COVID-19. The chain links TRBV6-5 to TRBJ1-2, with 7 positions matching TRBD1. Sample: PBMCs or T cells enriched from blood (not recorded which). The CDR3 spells CASSTRTGLYGYTF. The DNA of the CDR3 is TGTGCCAGCAGTACCCGGACAGGACTGTACGGCTACACCTTC.